This T cell receptor beta chain was profiled in a study of PD-1 blockade in classical Hodgkin lymphoma (dated by TCRdb to 2020 to 2021). General notes on the study: Nivolumab dosing was 3 mg/kg intravenously every 2 weeks, continuing until either disease progression or unacceptable toxicity. The study used CyTOF and TCR beta sequencing to define a peripheral blood immune signature of response to PD-1 blockade in classical Hodgkin lymphoma.

A note on this clone: Its antigen remains unidentified. No base quality information exists; no much larger clone differs at one position.

From the germline V gene, CDR1 is SGHRS and CDR2 is YFSETQ. V is pruned by 1 base and J by 8 bases, leaving 9 bases of the junction without a gene match. From the cysteine through the phenylalanine, the CDR3 covers 15 amino acids. Only CDR3 DNA is held: 45 bases, read in frame from base 1. Genomic DNA was extracted with the Qiagen DNeasy kit from unsorted PBMCs and from negatively selected CD4+ and CD8+ fractions. Amplification of TCR beta CDR3 regions was done by immunoSEQ multiplex PCR with primers that anneal to V and J segments. A synthetic immune receptor repertoire was used to minimize amplification bias, and remaining bias was computationally removed after sequencing. In the paper's pipeline: Repertoire diversity was quantified as the Shannon entropy index using custom Python scripts. Unsorted, CD4+ and CD8+ repertoires were analyzed separately, except in combined analyses where CD4+ and CD8+ sequences were merged in silico. Clonal expansion was defined as a frequency increase of at least 2-fold after treatment compared with C1D1, and clones undetected at baseline were assigned a pseudocount of 0.5. Clones with 0 or 1 copy at C1D1 were classified as singleton clones, and clones with 2 or more copies were classified as non-singleton clones. By matching protein sequences in sorted samples from the same patient, clones expanded in unsorted samples were annotated as CD4+, CD8+ or unknown. Wilcoxon tests were applied to paired samples to test diversity changes from C1D1 to C4D1. TCRdb carries this immuneACCESS record with in-frame sequences only. Its versions omit some clonotypes, under half of them owing to an unresolved V gene in the studies checked, with the rest unexplained. For V, J and clone size, that table is used; D and trimming come from the DNA. Recorded for this sample are 10,000 to 15,000 clones; around 80% of them occurred a single time. Of the sample, 25% falls within the top ten clones.

The intended sense of this specimen's time point label: cycle 1 day 1 (C1D1), immediately before nivolumab initiation. All trial patients had relapsed after autologous stem cell transplantation, with cohorts A, B and C differing in prior brentuximab vedotin exposure. A total of roughly 60 patients with relapsed/refractory classical Hodgkin lymphoma made up the trial cohort, and each patient's best overall response was complete response, partial response or progressive disease. Single-agent nivolumab was administered to trial patients in the multi-cohort phase II CheckMate 205 trial. An independent review committee assessed best overall response using the 2007 International Working Group response criteria. Trial PBMCs were collected just before the start of nivolumab (C1D1) and during therapy at cycle 2 day 1 and cycle 4 day 1. Peripheral blood was collected in 8 mL Vacutainer Cell Preparation Tubes, from which PBMCs were isolated by centrifugation and then cryopreserved.

Summary of the overall study and its limitations: A significant rise by C4D1 was seen in CD4+ but not CD8+ TCR diversity (p=0.0027 vs p=0.16), with the rise being most apparent in complete responders (p=0.02). Trial patients achieving complete response had baseline diversity similar to newly diagnosed patients, whereas partial responders and progressors had significantly lower diversity. The study covered only a single clinical trial cohort, and the causes of the repertoire differences, possibly disease activity or prior therapy, were still not defined. Lower diversity was seen in patients whose nivolumab began less than 1 year after ASCT, and these patients were left out of later analyses so that immune reconstitution would not confound the results. Baseline TCR diversity was reported to be lower in newly diagnosed patients than in healthy donors, and even lower in relapsed/refractory patients.

The source is a human donor with classical Hodgkin lymphoma. Here the sequenced sample was peripheral blood mononuclear cells (PBMCs), taken at baseline. Recombination connected TRBV5-1 to TRBJ1-2, with 9 bases aligning to TRBD1. The DNA sequence is TGCGCCAGCAGCTTGATGCCGGGACAGGGATTAGGCTACACCTTC. This is translated as CASSLMPGQGLGYTF.